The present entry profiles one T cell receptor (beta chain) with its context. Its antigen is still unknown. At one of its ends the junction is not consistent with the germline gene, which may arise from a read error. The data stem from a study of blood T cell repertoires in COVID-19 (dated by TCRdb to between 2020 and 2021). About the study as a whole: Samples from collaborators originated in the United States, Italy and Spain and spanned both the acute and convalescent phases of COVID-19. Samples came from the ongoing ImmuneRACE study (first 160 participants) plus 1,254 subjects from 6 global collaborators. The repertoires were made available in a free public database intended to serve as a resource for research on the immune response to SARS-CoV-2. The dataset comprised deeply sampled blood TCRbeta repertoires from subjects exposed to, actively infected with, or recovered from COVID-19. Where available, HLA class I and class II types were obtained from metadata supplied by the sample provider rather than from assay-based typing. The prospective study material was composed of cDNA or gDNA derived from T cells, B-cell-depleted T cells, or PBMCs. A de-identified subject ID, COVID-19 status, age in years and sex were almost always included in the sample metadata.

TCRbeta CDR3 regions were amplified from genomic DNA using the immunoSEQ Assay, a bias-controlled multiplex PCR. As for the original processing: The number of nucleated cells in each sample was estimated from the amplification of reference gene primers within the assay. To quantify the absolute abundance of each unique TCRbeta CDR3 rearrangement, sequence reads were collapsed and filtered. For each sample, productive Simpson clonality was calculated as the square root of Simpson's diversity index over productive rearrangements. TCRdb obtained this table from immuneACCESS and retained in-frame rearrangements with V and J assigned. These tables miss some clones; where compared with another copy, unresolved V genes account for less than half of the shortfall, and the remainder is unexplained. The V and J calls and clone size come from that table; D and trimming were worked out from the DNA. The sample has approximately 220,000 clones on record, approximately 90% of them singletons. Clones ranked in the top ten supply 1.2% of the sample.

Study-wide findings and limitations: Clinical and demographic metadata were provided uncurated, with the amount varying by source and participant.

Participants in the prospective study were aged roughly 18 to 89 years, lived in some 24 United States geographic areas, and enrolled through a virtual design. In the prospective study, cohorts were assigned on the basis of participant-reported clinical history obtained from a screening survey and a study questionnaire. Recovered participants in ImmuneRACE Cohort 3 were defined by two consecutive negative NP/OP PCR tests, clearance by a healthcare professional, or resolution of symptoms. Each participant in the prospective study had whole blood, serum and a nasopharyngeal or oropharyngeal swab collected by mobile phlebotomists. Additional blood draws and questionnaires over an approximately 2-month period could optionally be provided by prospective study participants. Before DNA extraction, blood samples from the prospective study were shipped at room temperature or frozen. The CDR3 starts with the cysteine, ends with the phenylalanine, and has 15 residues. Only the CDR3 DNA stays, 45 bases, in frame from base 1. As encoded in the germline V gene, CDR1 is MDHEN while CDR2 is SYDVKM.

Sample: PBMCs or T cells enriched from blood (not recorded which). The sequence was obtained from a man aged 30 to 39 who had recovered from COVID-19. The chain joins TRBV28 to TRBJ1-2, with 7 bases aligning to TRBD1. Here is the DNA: TGTGCCAGCGGACCAGGGACAGCCTCTAACTATGGCTACACCTTT. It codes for CASGPGTASNYGYTF.